These T cell receptor beta chains were read from a single sample in a study of cytomegalovirus exposure and HLA in healthy donors. This table comes from immunoSEQ multiplex PCR, and its TCRdb copy is limited to in-frame clones, with some not included. The data contain 150,000 to 200,000 clones, 71% of them singletons. Sequencing used PBMCs. The source of these receptors is a woman aged 30 to 39 in good health and CMV-seronegative. The CDR3 runs from the conserved cysteine through the conserved F or W.

V: TRBV27
CDR3: CASSRSGFSYNEQFF

V: TRBV19
CDR3: CASSIGEGSGANVLTF

V: TRBV2
CDR3: CASSQGVRNSPLHF

V: TRBV5-1
CDR3: CASSLSGQVDHEQFF

V: TRBV28
CDR3: CAVQVSGANVLTF

V: TRBV7-2
CDR3: CASSLAWGGQFF

V: TRBV29-1
CDR3: CSVTGRANYGYTF

V: TRBV7-7
CDR3: CASSRGTGGNEKLFF

V: TRBV18
CDR3: CASSLSSRGSEQYF

V: TRBV25-1
CDR3: CASSAGTDNEKLFF

V: TRBV6-6
CDR3: CASSSRAGAFGYTF

V: TRBV28
CDR3: CASRSSNTEAFF

V: TRBV5-1
CDR3: CASFTSGNTEAFF